Many counts were recorded for the clone carrying this T cell receptor (beta chain). Looked up from germline, CDR1 is MNHNS and CDR2 is SASEGT. V trimming: 4 bases; J trimming: 4 bases; junction bases outside the gene matches: 6. The CDR3 consists of 14 residues. The source of the sample is a study of metastatic and nonmetastatic thyroid tumors. All patients were untreated before thyroid surgery. TCRdb reprocessed the PCR reads via MiXCR. This sample has 70,000 or so clones, with approximately 15% found just once. The sequence was collected from a male donor with papillary thyroid cancer or a benign thyroid nodule (not recorded which). Some clones in this sample may be carry-over from other donors' samples. The chain is built from TRBV6-1 and TRBJ2-5; 7 bases match TRBD2. Input material: blood. The CDR3 spells CASSGSGAGETQYF. Here the CDR3 DNA reads TGTGCCAGCAGTGGAAGCGGGGCCGGAGAGACCCAGTACTTC.